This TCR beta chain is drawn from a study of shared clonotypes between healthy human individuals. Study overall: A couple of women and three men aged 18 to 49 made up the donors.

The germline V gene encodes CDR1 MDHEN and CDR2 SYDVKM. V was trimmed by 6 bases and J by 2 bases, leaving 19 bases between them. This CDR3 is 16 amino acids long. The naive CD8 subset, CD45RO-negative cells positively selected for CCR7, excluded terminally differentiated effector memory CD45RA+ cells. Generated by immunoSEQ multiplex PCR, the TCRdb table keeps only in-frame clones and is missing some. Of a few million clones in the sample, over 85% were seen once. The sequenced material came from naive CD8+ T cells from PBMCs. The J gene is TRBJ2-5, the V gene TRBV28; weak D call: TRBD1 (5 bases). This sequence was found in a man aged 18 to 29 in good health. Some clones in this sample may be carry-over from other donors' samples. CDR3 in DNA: TGTGCCAGCAGCGACGCTTCCGGCAGGGTACAAGAGACCCAGTACTTC. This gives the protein CASSDASGRVQETQYF.